The rows below give T cell receptor beta chains drawn from one sample of a study of CD8 T cells in Susac syndrome. TCRdb fed the immunoSEQ multiplex PCR reads into MiXCR, producing one record per CDR3 protein. The sample includes 300,000 to 350,000 distinct CDR3 sequences, 90% to 95% of them seen just once. Specimen: CD4+ T cells from PBMCs. The receptors come from a human donor with multiple sclerosis. Each CDR3 is given with its conserved first and last residue. A D gene is named only where the DNA matches it firmly. Clone size is shown for a subset of rows, as once, few, many or a class of expanded clone.

j_gene | len | d_gene | v_gene | abundance | CDR3aa | CDR3nt
TRBJ1-6 | 13 | . | TRBV12-3/TRBV12-4 | . | CASRGGNNSPLHF | TGTGCCAGCCGTGGGGGAAACAATTCACCCCTCCATTTT
TRBJ2-7 | 15 | . | TRBV7-3 | . | CASSPTGPFSSEQYF | TGTGCCAGCAGCCCGACAGGACCCTTTAGCTCCGAGCAGTACTTC
TRBJ1-5 | 15 | TRBD1 | TRBV5-1 | . | CASSLAGTDYQPQHF | TGCGCCAGCAGCTTGGCCGGGACAGACTATCAGCCCCAGCATTTT
TRBJ2-3 | 14 | TRBD2 | TRBV27 | . | CASSPSSGPDTQYF | TGTGCCAGCAGTCCCTCTAGCGGACCAGATACGCAGTATTTT
TRBJ1-1 | 11 | . | TRBV7-2 | . | CASTSPAGAFF | TGTGCCAGCACTTCACCCGCCGGGGCTTTCTTT
TRBJ2-5 | 15 | TRBD2 | TRBV7-3 | once | CASSPGLAGGTTQYF | TGTGCCAGCAGTCCGGGACTAGCGGGGGGGACCACCCAGTACTTC
TRBJ2-3 | 13 | . | TRBV30 | . | CAWTRGNPDTQYF | TGTGCCTGGACCAGGGGAAACCCAGATACGCAGTATTTT
TRBJ2-5 | 13 | . | TRBV6-1 | . | CASSEDNFETQYF | TGTGCCAGCAGTGAAGATAACTTTGAGACCCAGTACTTC
TRBJ2-2 | 14 | . | TRBV7-3 | . | CASSLTGVTGELFF | TGTGCCAGCAGCTTGACAGGTGTCACCGGGGAGCTGTTTTTT
TRBJ2-1 | 18 | TRBD1 | TRBV23-1 | once | CASSQPGQETRVYNEQFF | TGCGCCAGCAGTCAACCCGGACAGGAAACACGGGTCTACAATGAGCAGTTCTTC
TRBJ2-2 | 13 | TRBD2 | TRBV29-1 | . | CSVALAGAGELFF | TGCAGCGTTGCATTGGCGGGAGCGGGGGAGCTGTTTTTT
TRBJ1-5 | 15 | TRBD1 | TRBV6-6 | . | CASSNDRGPNQPQHF | TGTGCCAGCAGTAATGACAGGGGCCCCAATCAGCCCCAGCATTTT
TRBJ2-1 | 17 | TRBD1 | TRBV7-2 | . | CASSRILSQGYYNEQFF | TGTGCCAGCAGCCGAATTCTGTCACAGGGGTACTACAATGAGCAGTTCTTC
TRBJ2-4 | 17 | . | TRBV4-2 | . | CASSQRASALAKNIQYF | TGTGCCAGCAGCCAACGGGCATCCGCCCTAGCCAAAAACATTCAGTACTTC
TRBJ1-2 | 12 | . | TRBV5-4 | . | CASSLRGSGYTF | TGTGCCAGCAGCTTGAGAGGGTCCGGCTACACCTTC
TRBJ2-1 | 15 | TRBD1 | TRBV2 | once | CASSLQGASYNEQFF | TGTGCCAGCAGTTTACAGGGGGCGTCCTACAATGAGCAGTTCTTC
TRBJ2-5 | 16 | . | TRBV5-8 | . | CASSLEWGAFQETQYF | TGTGCCAGCAGCTTGGAGTGGGGGGCGTTTCAGGAGACCCAGTACTTC
TRBJ1-1 | 11 | . | TRBV20-1 | . | CSAREGGRAFF | TGCAGTGCTAGGGAGGGAGGCCGGGCTTTCTTT
TRBJ2-1 | 12 | . | TRBV3-1 | . | CASGSGYNEQFF | TGTGCCAGCGGGAGTGGCTACAATGAGCAGTTCTTC
TRBJ2-7 | 17 | TRBD2 | TRBV6-2/TRBV6-3 | . | CASSTGLAITVTYEQYF | TGTGCCAGCAGTACGGGACTAGCGATCACGGTCACCTACGAGCAGTACTTC
TRBJ1-4 | 15 | . | TRBV12-3/TRBV12-4 | . | CASRDTGSTNEKLFF | TGTGCCAGCAGAGATACTGGATCAACTAATGAAAAACTGTTTTTT
TRBJ1-1 | 14 | . | TRBV19 | . | CASSYGRPSTEAFF | TGTGCCAGTAGTTACGGACGCCCCAGCACTGAAGCTTTCTTT
TRBJ1-3 | 15 | . | TRBV5-1 | once | CASSALWGPGNTIYF | TGCGCCAGCAGCGCCCTGTGGGGTCCTGGAAACACCATATATTTT
TRBJ1-3 | 16 | . | TRBV18 | . | CASSPSGPLSGNTIYF | TGTGCCAGCTCACCTTCCGGGCCGCTCTCTGGAAACACCATATATTTT
TRBJ2-5 | 15 | . | TRBV18 | . | CASSPRQLVPETQYF | TGTGCCAGCTCACCACGCCAACTAGTACCAGAGACCCAGTACTTC
TRBJ2-2 | 16 | TRBD2 | TRBV11-1 | once | CASSARLAGNTGELFF | TGTGCCAGCAGCGCAAGACTAGCGGGGAACACCGGGGAGCTGTTTTTT
TRBJ1-1 | 16 | . | TRBV20-1 | once | CSARAGLSRPNTEAFF | TGCAGTGCTAGAGCGGGACTCTCTCGTCCGAACACTGAAGCTTTCTTT
TRBJ2-7 | 11 | . | TRBV27 | . | CASRGWGEQYF | TGTGCCAGCAGGGGTTGGGGCGAGCAGTACTTC
TRBJ2-6 | 16 | . | TRBV7-8 | . | CASSSAPGVGANVLTF | TGTGCCAGCAGCTCCGCCCCAGGGGTTGGGGCCAACGTCCTGACTTTC
TRBJ2-7 | 15 | TRBD2 | TRBV12-3/TRBV12-4 | . | CASSSTSGGPGEQYF | TGTGCCAGCAGTTCGACTAGCGGGGGCCCGGGGGAGCAGTACTTC
TRBJ2-2 | 15 | . | TRBV11-2 | . | CASSRTSSASGELFF | TGTGCCAGCAGCCGAACTAGTTCAGCCTCCGGGGAGCTGTTTTTT
TRBJ1-5 | 13 | TRBD1 | TRBV7-2 | . | CASSQGVNQPQHF | TGTGCCAGCAGCCAGGGGGTCAATCAGCCCCAGCATTTT
TRBJ2-2 | 17 | . | TRBV7-9 | . | CASSSRTGTRNTGELFF | TGTGCCAGCAGCTCCAGGACTGGAACGAGGAACACCGGGGAGCTGTTTTTT
TRBJ2-5 | 15 | TRBD1 | TRBV5-1 | . | CASSIESGTVETQYF | TGCGCCAGCAGCATAGAATCCGGGACAGTGGAGACCCAGTACTTC
TRBJ1-1 | 15 | . | TRBV18 | . | CASSPPAGTSGGAFF | TGTGCCAGCTCACCACCGGCAGGCACCTCAGGCGGGGCTTTCTTT
TRBJ2-7 | 13 | . | TRBV2 | . | CASKENWSYEQYF | TGTGCCAGCAAGGAGAACTGGTCCTACGAGCAGTACTTC
TRBJ1-5 | 15 | . | TRBV5-1 | . | CARINREGSNQPQHF | TGCGCCAGGATAAACAGGGAGGGGAGCAATCAGCCCCAGCATTTT
TRBJ1-2 | 14 | . | TRBV20-1 | . | CSAASGGGSYGYTF | TGCAGTGCTGCAAGTGGGGGAGGCAGCTATGGCTACACCTTC
TRBJ2-7 | 14 | TRBD1 | TRBV29-1 | . | CSVDAGTGNYEQYF | TGCAGCGTCGACGCCGGGACAGGCAACTACGAGCAGTACTTC
TRBJ2-7 | 13 | TRBD1 | TRBV12-3/TRBV12-4 | once | CASGKDRGYEQYF | TGTGCCAGCGGCAAGGACAGGGGATACGAGCAGTACTTC
TRBJ2-7 | 14 | . | TRBV6-6 | . | CASSQSINRVEQYF | TGTGCCAGCAGTCAATCCATAAACAGGGTCGAGCAGTACTTC
TRBJ2-3 | 16 | TRBD2 | TRBV20-1 | . | CSAKPPTSGNPDTQYF | TGCAGTGCTAAGCCCCCGACTAGCGGGAACCCAGATACGCAGTATTTT
TRBJ1-1 | 16 | TRBD1 | TRBV10-3 | . | CAISESDRGLNTEAFF | TGTGCCATCAGTGAGAGTGACAGGGGATTGAACACTGAAGCTTTCTTT
TRBJ2-1 | 16 | . | TRBV4-2 | . | CASSRSGGGSYNEQFF | TGTGCCAGCAGCCGCTCCGGTGGGGGATCCTACAATGAGCAGTTCTTC
TRBJ2-7 | 10 | . | TRBV29-1 | . | CSGGDYEQYF | TGCAGCGGAGGCGACTACGAGCAGTACTTC
TRBJ1-2 | 13 | . | TRBV4-3 | . | CASSQDGVGGYTF | TGCGCCAGCAGCCAAGATGGCGTAGGGGGCTACACCTTC
TRBJ2-3 | 15 | . | TRBV5-1 | . | CASRSISGGTDTQYF | TGCGCCAGCAGGTCGATTAGCGGAGGCACAGATACGCAGTATTTT
TRBJ2-3 | 17 | TRBD2 | TRBV30 | . | CAWSSGTSGRTADTQYF | TGTGCCTGGAGTTCAGGGACTAGCGGGAGAACTGCAGATACGCAGTATTTT
TRBJ1-5 | 17 | TRBD1 | TRBV30 | . | CAWSPGRGGLRNQPQHF | TGTGCCTGGAGTCCTGGGAGAGGGGGCCTTAGGAATCAGCCCCAGCATTTT
TRBJ1-2 | 16 | . | TRBV20-1 | . | CSARDLAVGGDNGYTF | TGCAGTGCTAGAGATCTGGCGGTAGGGGGGGATAATGGCTACACCTTC
TRBJ2-7 | 16 | TRBD1 | TRBV5-1 | . | CASRAARTGESNEQYF | TGCGCCAGCAGGGCAGCCCGGACAGGGGAGTCTAACGAGCAGTACTTC
TRBJ1-1 | 15 | . | TRBV2 | . | CASSSARAGATEAFF | TGTGCCAGCAGTTCCGCCAGGGCCGGGGCCACTGAAGCTTTCTTT
TRBJ2-6 | 9 | . | TRBV7-9 | . | CASNNVLTF | TGTGCCAGCAACAACGTCCTGACTTTC